This TCR beta chain was captured in a study of blood T cell repertoires in COVID-19. Here immunoSEQ multiplex PCR was the method, and the copy in TCRdb shows in-frame clones only, minus some. In the table there are 240,000 or so clones, roughly 76% of which are singletons. The Seattle patients, enrolled during active infection, were followed longitudinally. This TCR derives from a woman of 80 years or more with COVID-19, enrolled during active disease. Sequencing used peripheral blood.

CDR3 sequence reads: CASSQGLAVGSYEQYF. The CDR3, as DNA: TGCGCCAGCAGCCAAGGACTAGCGGTAGGTTCCTACGAGCAGTACTTC. This chain links TRBV4-1 with TRBJ2-7; 9 bases are shared with TRBD2. V lost 1 base to trimming and J lost 1 base; unmatched junction nucleotides: 5. The CDR3 runs 16 residues. The germline gives CDR1 MGHRA, CDR2 YSYEKL.